The next 25 T cell receptor beta chains were all read from a single sample in a study of shared clonotypes between healthy human individuals. Sequenced by immunoSEQ multiplex PCR; TCRdb stores in-frame clones only, minus some. Here the sample spans about 2.2 million clones, approximately 94% being singletons. Naive CD8 cells, CD45RO-negative and positively selected for CCR7, excluded terminally differentiated effector memory CD45RA+ cells. The sequenced material came from naive CD8+ T cells from PBMCs. These receptors all stem from a man aged 18-30 years in good health. Some clones in this sample may be carry-over from other donors' samples.

As for this clone: Additional DNA sequences in this sample encode the identical CDR3. This chain uses TRBV27 with TRBJ2-3; possibly TRBD1 for D (5 bases). The ends were cut back, 3 bases at V and 1 base at J, with 8 bases in the middle. CDR3 length: 14 residues. In germline, CDR1 is MNHEY, CDR2 SMNVEV (reference sequence). CDR3 nucleotide sequence: TGTGCCAGCAGTTTCGGCAGGGGCACAGATACGCAGTATTTT. Translating gives CASSFGRGTDTQYF.

The chain joins TRBV4-1 to TRBJ1-5; 8 positions agree with TRBD1. CDR1 is MGHRA, CDR2 YSYEKL, per germline. The junction had 4 bases not matched to a gene; V was cut back by 1 base and J by 5 bases. This CDR3 is built from 15 residues. DNA of the CDR3: TGCGCCAGCAGCCAAGCTCAGGGGGCGCATCAGCCCCAGCATTTT. Protein: CASSQAQGAHQPQHF.

The CDR3 DNA reads as TGTGCCAGCAGCTGGGACACAGATCAGCCCCAGCATTTT. Translating gives CASSWDTDQPQHF. This rearrangement joins TRBV28 to TRBJ1-5, with D perhaps matching TRBD1 (6 bases). With 6 bases removed from V and 5 bases from J, the gap between germline ends came to 11 bases. Germline V gene lookup returns CDR1 MDHEN and CDR2 SYDVKM. There are 13 residues in the CDR3.

This clone has just one count. Additional DNA sequences in this sample encode the identical CDR3. The chain combines TRBV27 with TRBJ1-2, with D maybe TRBD1 (5 bases). V was cut by 6 bases and J by 5 bases, with 13 bases left in between. The CDR3 totals 13 residues. Looked up from germline, CDR1 is MNHEY and CDR2 is SMNVEV (reference sequence). The CDR3 DNA sequence: TGTGCCAGCAGCCCTCGCGGGGGGTATGGCTACACCTTC. Protein product: CASSPRGGYGYTF.

This chain connects TRBV7-9 to TRBJ1-4; D call uncertain. In germline, CDR1 is SEHNR, CDR2 FQNEAQ (reference sequence). The CDR3 consists of 15 residues. The V gene lost 8 bases and the J gene lost 0 bases, with 13 bases spanning the gap. Written as DNA, the CDR3 is TGTGCCAGCGAACGGATAGGAGCAACTAATGAAAAACTGTTTTTT. This sequence encodes CASERIGATNEKLFF.

Concerning this clone: Additional DNA sequences in this sample encode the identical CDR3. The chain joins TRBV27 to TRBJ1-1; no firm D call. Germline-derived CDR1 and CDR2 are MNHEY and SMNVEV (reference sequence). The CDR3 runs to 15 residues. The V end lost 0 bases, the J end lost 0 bases, and 8 bases lay between the germline ends. The CDR3 DNA reads as TGTGCCAGCAGTTTATCGGGATTCATGAACACTGAAGCTTTCTTT. Translated, it gives CASSLSGFMNTEAFF.

Points on this clone: This same CDR3 is encoded by further DNA sequences in the sample. This chain joins TRBV6-5 and TRBJ2-2; D is unclear. The V gene's germline CDR1 is MNHEY and CDR2 SVGAGI. This CDR3 spans 15 amino acids. V lost 0 bases, J lost 3 bases, and 8 bases lay in between. Here the CDR3 DNA reads TGTGCCAGCAGTTACTCAGGGCCCCACACCGGGGAGCTGTTTTTT. Its translation: CASSYSGPHTGELFF.

The chain joins TRBV27 to TRBJ2-1; 10 nucleotides line up with TRBD1. The CDR3 has 16 amino acids. The J segment lost 5 bases and the V segment lost 6 bases, leaving 10 bases of the junction unmatched. The germline V gene has CDR1 MNHEY and CDR2 SMNVEV (reference sequence). CDR3 nucleotides: TGTGCCAGCAGATCACCGGGACAGGGGCCGAACAATGAGCAGTTCTTC. It codes for CASRSPGQGPNNEQFF.

This chain uses TRBV9 with TRBJ2-3, with TRBD2 matching over 10 bases. The CDR3 consists of 15 residues. Trimming cost V 5 bases and J 3 bases; bases outside gene matches: 6. Looked up from germline, CDR1 is SGDLS and CDR2 is YYNGEE. The CDR3 spells CASRESGRETDTQYF. For the CDR3, the DNA is TGTGCCAGCAGGGAGAGCGGGAGGGAAACAGATACGCAGTATTTT.

This chain links TRBV6-5 with TRBJ2-7; 7 bases are shared with TRBD2. V gave up 0 bases and J gave up 1 base; unmatched junction bases: 6. CDR3 length: 16 residues. Germline assignment: CDR1 MNHEY and CDR2 SVGAGI. The CDR3 is CASSYSAGARSYEQYF. CDR3 sequence (DNA): TGTGCCAGCAGTTACTCGGCGGGAGCTCGTTCCTACGAGCAGTACTTC.

The chain is built from TRBV10-3 and TRBJ2-1, with 9 bases fitting TRBD2. Looked up from germline, CDR1 is ENHRY and CDR2 is SYGVKD. The CDR3 covers 16 residues. V lost 3 bases, J lost 8 bases, and 11 bases stayed unmatched. The DNA for the CDR3 is TGTGCCATCAGTGACCCCGGCGGGAGGGCCCTCGATGAGCAGTTCTTC. It yields the protein CAISDPGGRALDEQFF.

In DNA form, the CDR3 reads TGTGCCAGCAGACCGCTGCTGGCGGGGATCTACAATGAGCAGTTCTTC. As protein: CASRPLLAGIYNEQFF. V gene TRBV27 combines with J gene TRBJ2-1; perhaps TRBD2 as D (6 bases). V was pared by 6 bases and J by 3 bases, with 18 bases between. This CDR3 is built from 16 residues. Germline V CDR1 and CDR2: MNHEY, SMNVEV (reference sequence).

The chain recombines TRBV28 with TRBJ2-7, with D possibly being TRBD2 (6 bases). Germline V lookup: CDR1 MDHEN, CDR2 SYDVKM. The CDR3 is made up of 16 amino acids. V shed 4 bases and J shed 3 bases, with 19 bases lying between them. The CDR3 here is CASSSKAGTPRYEQYF. The DNA of the CDR3 is TGTGCCAGCAGTTCCAAGGCGGGGACCCCACGCTACGAGCAGTACTTC.

The rearrangement uses TRBV7-8 and TRBJ2-7; 15 bases are a match to TRBD2. The junction had 9 bases not matched to a gene; V was cut back by 2 bases and J by 7 bases. CDR1 is SGHVS, CDR2 FQNEAQ, per germline. The CDR3 length is 17 residues. Written as DNA, the CDR3 is TGTGCCAGCAGCTTAAAAGCGGGACTAGCGGGAGGCCGAGAGCAGTACTTC. The encoded protein is CASSLKAGLAGGREQYF.

V and J are TRBV5-6 and TRBJ2-5; 8 nucleotides agree with TRBD2. CDR1 and CDR2 (germline): SGHDT, YYEEEE. The J segment lost 2 bases and the V segment lost 3 bases, leaving 9 bases of the junction unmatched. This CDR3 is built from 16 residues. CDR3 bases: TGTGCCAGCAGCTACAGTCCGGGAGGGGGACAAGAGACCCAGTACTTC. This codes for CASSYSPGGGQETQYF.

The genes are TRBV15 and TRBJ1-1; D is undetermined. The CDR3 is 14 residues long. The V gene's germline CDR1 is LNHNV and CDR2 YYDKDF (reference sequence). The V end was cut by 2 bases, the J end by 6 bases, with 13 bases between. CDR3 in amino acids: CATSRPQKGPEAFF. The CDR3 coding sequence is TGTGCCACCAGCAGACCCCAAAAAGGTCCTGAAGCTTTCTTT.

The rearrangement joins TRBV11-2 to TRBJ2-1, with D unclear. Germline V gene lookup returns CDR1 SGHAT and CDR2 FQNNGV. Trimming took 2 bases from V and 8 from J, leaving 13 bases between them. This CDR3 is built from 14 residues. The CDR3 here is CASSLPRAPDEQFF. The CDR3 bases are TGTGCCAGCAGCTTACCTCGGGCCCCCGATGAGCAGTTCTTC. Full variable domain (rest looked up from reference TRBV11-2 and TRBJ2-1): EAGVAQSPRYKIIEKRQSVAFWCNPISGHATLYWYQQILGQGPKLLIQFQNNGVVDDSQLPKDRFSAERLKGVDSTLKIQPAKLEDSAVYLCASSLPRAPDEQFFGPGTRLTVL.

J is TRBJ1-2 and V is TRBV6-5, with D perhaps matching TRBD1 (5 bases). This CDR3 has 13 residues. Germline V gene lookup returns CDR1 MNHEY and CDR2 SVGAGI. Between the trimmed V and J ends, which lost 2 bases and 2 bases, there was a span of 6 bases. The CDR3 protein is CASSYTGNYGYTF. Here the CDR3 DNA reads TGTGCCAGCAGTTACACAGGCAACTATGGCTACACCTTC.

The chain is built from TRBV27 and TRBJ2-1, with a possible D match to TRBD2 (6 bases). This CDR3 is built from 16 residues. CDR1 and CDR2 from the germline V gene are MNHEY and SMNVEV (reference sequence). Trimming removed 4 bases at V and 0 bases at J, with 13 bases between. The CDR3 loop reads CASSSPSAFSYNEQFF. The CDR3 nucleotides are TGTGCCAGCAGTTCCCCTAGCGCCTTCTCCTACAATGAGCAGTTCTTC.

The rearrangement uses TRBV7-9 and TRBJ2-6; D call uncertain. The CDR3 extends over 19 amino acids. The V gene's germline CDR1 is SEHNR and CDR2 FQNEAQ (reference sequence). The ends were cut back, 0 bases at V and 0 bases at J, with 15 bases in the middle. Here the CDR3 DNA reads TGTGCCAGCAGCTTAGCGACCGGGCCGGCCACCTCTGGGGCCAACGTCCTGACTTTC. This sequence encodes CASSLATGPATSGANVLTF.

The rearrangement joins TRBV13 to TRBJ2-5; D is uncertain. The CDR3 runs to 13 residues. Germline CDR1 PRHDT, CDR2 FYEKMQ (reference sequence). The germline V and J ends were trimmed by 0 bases and 5 bases, with 7 bases remaining between them. CDR3 region: CASSLGAGETQYF. The CDR3 coding sequence is TGTGCCAGCAGCTTAGGAGCCGGTGAGACCCAGTACTTC.

DNA of the CDR3: TGTGCCAGCAGCTTGGTGTACCCTGGAAACACCATATATTTT. Translated, it gives CASSLVYPGNTIYF. The chain carries TRBV11-2 and TRBJ1-3; D not resolved. Between the trimmed V and J ends, which lost 3 bases and 2 bases, there was a span of 8 bases. The CDR3 length is 14 residues. Germline loops: CDR1 SGHAT, CDR2 FQNNGV. Based on the CDR3 plus reference TRBV11-2 and TRBJ1-3, the full variable domain is EAGVAQSPRYKIIEKRQSVAFWCNPISGHATLYWYQQILGQGPKLLIQFQNNGVVDDSQLPKDRFSAERLKGVDSTLKIQPAKLEDSAVYLCASSLVYPGNTIYFGEGSWLTVV.

CDR3 in DNA: TGTGCCAGCAGTTGCTTAAGGGACAGGGGCTGCAATGAGCAGTTCTTC. Translating gives CASSCLRDRGCNEQFF. The V call is TRBV28, the J call TRBJ2-1; TRBD1 aligns across 10 bases. V shed 4 bases, J shed 6 bases, and the junction held 9 bases outside the gene matches. Germline-derived CDR1 and CDR2 are MDHEN and SYDVKM. This CDR3 is 16 amino acids long.

On this clone itself: The sample carries other DNA sequences with the same CDR3. The rearrangement uses TRBV13 and TRBJ2-7; D unclear. Deletions cut 0 bases from V and 2 bases from J, with 11 bases between. CDR3 length: 15 residues. CDR1 is PRHDT, CDR2 FYEKMQ, per germline (reference sequence). The CDR3 sequence: CASSLGAGSTYEQYF. The CDR3 DNA sequence: TGTGCCAGCAGCTTAGGAGCCGGTTCCACCTACGAGCAGTACTTC. The whole variable domain, filled in from reference TRBV13 and TRBJ2-7, reads AAGVIQSPRHLIKEKRETATLKCYPIPRHDTVYWYQQGPGQDPQFLISFYEKMQSDKGSIPDRFSAQQFSDYHSELNMSSLELGDSALYFCASSLGAGSTYEQYFGPGTRLTVT.

The chain combines TRBV6-6 with TRBJ2-7, with no clear D. This CDR3 has 13 amino acids. With 0 bases removed from V and 5 bases from J, the gap between germline ends came to 8 bases. Germline V gene data show CDR1 as MNHNY and CDR2 as SVGAGI (reference sequence). The CDR3 nucleotides are TGTGCCAGCAGTTACTCGAGAAGGGACGAGCAGTACTTC. Translation gives CASSYSRRDEQYF.